This entry lists 12 T cell receptor beta chains sequenced from one sample in a study of Ad26.COV2.S vaccination and SARS-CoV-2 variants. Method: immunoSEQ multiplex PCR; TCRdb's copy keeps in-frame clones and lacks some. The repertoire has 350,000 to 500,000 clones, about 91% of them found once; the top ten carry about 2.5%. Specified treatment: some 19 received Ad26.COV2.S at low or high dose, single or two shots; roughly five received placebo; per-sample allocation not given. The study sampled participants on day 63 after the first vaccine or placebo injection. This sample comprised peripheral blood, obtained in a trial of Ad26.COV2.S vaccine versus placebo. Receptors originate from a person between 18 and 60 years old who received the Ad26.COV2.S COVID-19 vaccine or a placebo.

This clone was seen once. This sequence joins TRBV9 and TRBJ1-3; possible D gene TRBD1, 5 bases. Germline values: CDR1 SGDLS, CDR2 YYNGEE. The CDR3 is made up of 16 amino acids. The V end was cut by 0 bases, the J end by 0 bases, with 10 bases between. CDR3 protein: CASSVALQGSGNTIYF. In nucleotides, the CDR3 is TGTGCCAGCAGCGTAGCTCTCCAGGGCTCTGGAAACACCATATATTTT.

The gene calls are TRBV7-2 and TRBJ1-3; D gene ambiguous. Germline V gene lookup returns CDR1 SGHTA and CDR2 FQGNSA. V gave up 5 bases and J gave up 0 bases, with 17 bases separating them. The CDR3 runs to 17 residues. The CDR3 loop is CASSPTTLFGSGNTIYF. The CDR3, as DNA: TGTGCCAGCAGCCCGACTACACTCTTCGGCTCTGGAAACACCATATATTTT.

The genes are TRBV4-2 and TRBJ2-1; 10 bases match TRBD2. CDR3 length: 17 residues. Trimming took 4 bases from V and 5 from J; bases not matched to a gene: 11. Per germline, CDR1 LGHNA and CDR2 YNFKEQ. This chain's CDR3 is CASSREVGTSVNNEQFF. The CDR3 DNA is TGTGCCAGCAGCCGGGAGGTGGGGACTAGCGTCAACAATGAGCAGTTCTTC.

This chain uses TRBV6-2 or TRBV6-3 with TRBJ1-1, with D tentatively TRBD1 (5 bases). The CDR3 runs to 16 residues. Germline CDR1 MNHEY, CDR2 SVGEGT. The V end was cut by 1 base, the J end by 0 bases, with 12 bases between. CDR3 sequence (DNA): TGTGCCAGCAGTTACTGGCAGGGAGGGATGAACACTGAAGCTTTCTTT. This codes for CASSYWQGGMNTEAFF.

The rearrangement uses TRBV11-3 and TRBJ2-3; D uncertain. V dropped 8 bases and J dropped 1 base, with 13 bases sitting between them. Per the germline V gene, CDR1 is SGHNT and CDR2 is YENEEA. This CDR3 region has 14 residues. The CDR3 DNA is TGTGCCAGCTCCCGTTATGCGGGCACAGATACGCAGTATTTT. It is translated as CASSRYAGTDTQYF.

The chain employs TRBV9 and TRBJ1-3; no definite D call. The CDR3 is 14 residues long. CDR1 and CDR2 (germline): SGDLS, YYNGEE. Trimming pared 0 bases from V and 0 bases from J, leaving 4 bases between. The CDR3 here is CASSVDLSGNTIYF. The CDR3 DNA is TGTGCCAGCAGCGTAGACCTCTCTGGAAACACCATATATTTT.

This chain connects TRBV19 to TRBJ2-2; no reliable D call. The CDR3 sequence is 13 residues long. V gave up 1 base and J gave up 14 bases, with 14 bases separating them. Germline V gene lookup returns CDR1 LNHDA and CDR2 SQIVND (reference sequence). The CDR3 nucleotides read TGTGCCAGTAGTATAGGTGCCCCAATGGGACTGTTTTTT. Its protein product is CASSIGAPMGLFF. The full variable domain, in which reference TRBV19 and TRBJ2-2 provide the parts outside the CDR3, is DGGITQSPKYLFRKEGQNVTLSCEQNLNHDAMYWYRQDPGQGLRLIYYSQIVNDFQKGDIAEGYSVSREKKESFPLTVTSAQKNPTAFYLCASSIGAPMGLFFGEGSRLTVL.

The chain employs TRBV2 and TRBJ2-3; TRBD2 matches at 9 bases. Germline CDR1 reads SNHLY; CDR2 reads FYNNEI. The CDR3 runs to 13 residues. V shed 8 bases, J shed 1 base, and the junction held 1 base outside the gene matches. The CDR3 sequence is CASRTSGTDTQYF. The CDR3 DNA reads as TGTGCCAGCCGGACTAGCGGCACAGATACGCAGTATTTT. Looking up the rest from reference TRBV2 and TRBJ2-3 gives the full variable domain: EPEVTQTPSHQVTQMGQEVILRCVPISNHLYFYWYRQILGQKVEFLVSFYNNEISEKSEIFDDQFSVERPDGSNFTLKIRSTKLEDSAMYFCASRTSGTDTQYFGPGTRLTVL.

This chain uses TRBV5-1 with TRBJ1-2; D is perhaps TRBD1 (5 bases). Trimming cost V 5 bases and J 4 bases, with 15 bases left between them. Germline lookup yields CDR1 SGHRS and CDR2 YFSETQ. This CDR3 has 14 residues. DNA of the CDR3: TGCGCCAGCAGGCCACAGGAGTTAGTCTATGGCTACACCTTC. This encodes CASRPQELVYGYTF.

The chain couples TRBV18 to TRBJ2-1, with D maybe TRBD1 (6 bases). With 6 bases removed from V and 4 bases from J, the gap between germline ends came to 25 bases. Germline V gene lookup returns CDR1 KGHSH and CDR2 LQKENI. The CDR3 length is 18 residues. DNA of the CDR3: TGTGCCAGCTCGCCTAGAAGGTCAGGGGATGGGAAGTACAATGAGCAGTTCTTC. This encodes CASSPRRSGDGKYNEQFF.

This clone was detected only once. V gene TRBV9 combines with J gene TRBJ2-7; D is perhaps TRBD2 (6 bases). V was shortened by 3 bases and J by 4 bases, with 20 bases between the two germline ends. The CDR3 loop spans 16 amino acids. Germline CDR1 reads SGDLS; CDR2 reads YYNGEE. CDR3 nucleotide sequence: TGTGCCAGCAGCGGCAGACTAGGACTTTCACCGTACGAGCAGTACGTC. It codes for CASSGRLGLSPYEQYV.

The V gene is TRBV5-1, the J gene TRBJ2-3; TRBD2 is a possible D gene (7 bases). Looked up from germline, CDR1 is SGHRS and CDR2 is YFSETQ. Trimming left V 0 bases short and J 3 bases short, with 17 bases between. This CDR3 comprises 17 residues. The CDR3 here is CASSLARGAERTDTQYF. The CDR3 bases are TGCGCCAGCAGCTTGGCCCGGGGGGCTGAGAGAACAGATACGCAGTATTTT.